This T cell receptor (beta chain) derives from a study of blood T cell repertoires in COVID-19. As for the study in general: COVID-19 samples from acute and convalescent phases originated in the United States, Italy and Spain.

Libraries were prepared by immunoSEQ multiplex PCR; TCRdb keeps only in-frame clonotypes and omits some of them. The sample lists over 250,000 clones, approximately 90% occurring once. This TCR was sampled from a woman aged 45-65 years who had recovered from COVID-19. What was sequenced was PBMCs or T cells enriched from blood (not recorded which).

CDR3 sequence reads: CASSVVRGRVGTEAFF. In DNA form, the CDR3 reads TGTGCCAGCAGCGTAGTGAGGGGGCGGGTCGGCACTGAAGCTTTCTTT. This sequence joins TRBV9 and TRBJ1-1; TRBD1 aligns across 7 bases. Germline V gene data show CDR1 as SGDLS and CDR2 as YYNGEE. The CDR3 covers 16 residues. The ends lost 0 bases at V and 4 bases at J; junction bases unmatched: 9.